This note documents a single TCR beta chain sequence. This record belongs to a study of control samples from healthy donors and cancer patients. Only in-frame clones appear in the TCRdb table, and some are missing; sequencing was by immunoSEQ multiplex PCR. The sample includes fewer than 250,000 clones. CDR1 MNHEY and CDR2 SVGEGT come from the germline V gene. The CDR3 spans 17 residues. Deletions cut 8 bases from V and 7 bases from J, with 29 bases between. The sequenced material came from blood. The origin of this receptor is a woman aged 25 to 45 in good health. V usage is TRBV6-2 or TRBV6-3 and J usage is TRBJ1-2; possibly TRBD1 for D (5 bases). This CDR3 reads CASGLNPSRAERRGYTF. CDR3 nucleotide sequence: TGTGCCAGCGGTTTAAATCCTAGCAGGGCAGAACGTCGTGGCTACACCTTC.